This T cell receptor beta chain was recovered during a study of T cell changes during pregnancy in multiple sclerosis. Trimming cost V 5 bases and J 6 bases; bases outside gene matches: 3. The CDR3 consists of 13 residues. From germline, CDR1 is MNHNY and CDR2 SVGAGI (reference sequence). Data came from immunoSEQ multiplex PCR; TCRdb stores just in-frame clones and leaves some out. This sample has 75,000 to 90,000 clones, with around nine tenths found just once. The chain recombines TRBV6-6 with TRBJ2-1; TRBD1 matches 8 bases. The TCR was taken from a female donor with multiple sclerosis, enrolled in a pregnancy study. This specimen consisted of CD4+ T cells from peripheral blood mononuclear cells, obtained before pregnancy. CDR3 residues: CASSRTGFNEQFF. The CDR3 DNA reads TGTGCCAGCAGTAGGACAGGGTTCAATGAGCAGTTCTTC.